This entry features one T cell receptor beta chain sequence. Its antigen remains unidentified. No quality values exist for individual bases; no much larger clone is one base distant. TCR CDR3 regions were amplified from genomic DNA by multiplex PCR using the deep immunoSEQ assay. Extracted genomic DNA from each cell subset was distributed evenly across all wells of several immunoSEQ 96-well plates, and each plate was treated as a replicate. For unsorted PBMC, roughly 0.3 ug of genomic DNA, equivalent to 30,000 to 35,000 T cell genomes, went into each replicate PCR. Genomic DNA from unsorted PBMC was sequenced over ten immunoSEQ deep assay plates. Purified libraries were measured with a Qubit 3.0 fluorometer, size-checked on a Bioanalyzer 2100, and measured again with the KAPA Library Quantification kit. Every immunoSEQ 96-well plate was sequenced on a dedicated single-read 150-cycle Illumina NextSeq 550 flow cell. Per the authors' processing: Because only junctional sequences without quality scores were contained in the immunoSEQ output, filtering matching that applied to full-length reads could not be performed. Sequences were annotated with PyIR, a Python wrapper for IgBLAST v1.9, and V/J genes and CDR3 were assigned using IMGT germline references. Reads with weak V/J assignments (E-value above 1e-6), missing CDR3, stop codons, out-of-frame junctions, or ambiguous translated residues were removed. V3J clonotypes were defined as sequences sharing an identical inferred V gene, J gene, and CDR3 amino acid sequence. Percentage overlap between repertoires was calculated by dividing the number of shared unique clonotypes by the size of the smaller repertoire. Three approaches were used to assess repertoire richness: RTK rarefaction, the Chao1 estimator, and Recon v2.1 estimates of unobserved clonotypes. TCRdb obtained this table from immuneACCESS and retained in-frame rearrangements with V and J assigned. These tables miss some clones; where compared with another copy, unresolved V genes account for less than half of the shortfall, and the remainder is unexplained. The DNA was the basis for D and trimming; V, J and clone size are from that table. The sample table records about half a million clones; roughly 80% of these occur just once. About 12% of the sample belongs to the ten largest clones.

The donors were healthy, HIV-negative adults who had no recently reported acute infections or vaccinations. Only Caucasian adults living in Nashville, Tennessee, USA were represented among the donors. For unsorted samples, 90 million to 95 million PBMCs were counted, and genomic DNA was extracted using the QIAamp DNA Blood Mini kit. After blood collection by leukapheresis, PBMCs were isolated using Ficoll-Histopaque density gradient centrifugation and then cryopreserved in the vapor phase of liquid nitrogen. The data belong to a study of shared clonotypes between healthy human individuals (dated by TCRdb to 2020 to 2022). Broadly, across the study: A few men and a couple of women, aged 18 to 49 years, made up the cohort. Between about 0.9 and 8.9 billion PBMCs per donor were obtained by leukapheresis. Libraries were prepared and TCR repertoires were sequenced by different laboratories using diverse techniques, in order to increase sequencing depth and limit assay-specific biases. Blood TCR repertoires of about 5 healthy adults were deeply sequenced to estimate repertoire size and the extent of clonotype sharing between individuals. General conclusions and limits of the study: Sampling was restricted to blood, and TCR repertoires in tissues likely differ from the TCR repertoires found in blood. Pairwise subsampling led to the expectation that sequencing depth would affect the degree of clonotype sharing among donors. Because the study included only a small number of donors, the genetic and exposure-history diversity represented was limited.

The CDR3 measures 11 amino acids from cysteine to phenylalanine. The DNA shown is the 33-base CDR3, in frame from base 1. Taken from the germline V gene, the CDR1 and CDR2 loops are SGHTA and FQGNSA. A distance of 14 bases separates the germline ends of V and J, which lose 5 bases and 12 bases respectively. The sample taken for sequencing was PBMCs. This chain is built from TRBV7-2 and TRBJ2-7, with TRBD2 tentatively as D gene (6 bases match). The sequence came from a woman aged 40-49 years in good health. Some clones in this sample may be carry-over from other donors' samples. The CDR3 has the sequence CASSNRDSTYF. The nucleotide sequence is TGTGCCAGCAGCAATCGGGACTCGACGTACTTC.